The rows below give T cell receptor beta chains drawn from one sample of a study of cytomegalovirus exposure and HLA in healthy donors. Assay used: immunoSEQ multiplex PCR; TCRdb lists only in-frame clones, some missing. The table includes 150,000 or so clones, roughly 77% detected once. Sequenced sample: PBMCs. All receptors derive from a young man in good health and CMV-seropositive. The CDR3 runs from the conserved cysteine through the conserved F or W. D genes are given only for firm matches. Size is omitted from some rows. Given values are once, few, many or a class for expanded clones.

clone_size,v_call,j_call,d_call,cdr3_aa,cdr3_nt
NA,TRBV5-1,TRBJ2-5,TRBD2,CASSSLGTSIETQYF,TGCGCCAGCAGCTCTCTTGGGACTAGCATCGAGACCCAGTACTTC
NA,TRBV2,TRBJ2-7,TRBD2,CASRGLAGGPSYEQYF,TGTGCCAGCAGGGGACTAGCGGGAGGCCCTTCCTACGAGCAGTACTTC
few,TRBV28,TRBJ2-3,TRBD2,CASQAGLAGGLGTDTQYF,TGTGCCAGCCAGGCAGGGCTAGCGGGAGGGCTTGGCACAGATACGCAGTATTTT
NA,TRBV11-3,TRBJ1-5,NA,CASGQLSNQPQHF,TGTGCCAGCGGACAGCTTAGCAATCAGCCCCAGCATTTT
NA,TRBV4-3,TRBJ1-4,TRBD1,CASSQVWTGGEEKLFF,TGCGCCAGCAGCCAAGTATGGACAGGGGGCGAGGAAAAACTGTTTTTT
NA,TRBV7-6,TRBJ2-1,NA,CASSLAPRGRGNNEQFF,TGTGCCAGCAGCTTAGCGCCCCGGGGGAGGGGGAACAATGAGCAGTTCTTC
once,TRBV18,TRBJ1-1,NA,CASSTNMNTEAFF,TGTGCCAGCTCAACCAACATGAACACTGAAGCTTTCTTT
NA,TRBV28,TRBJ2-6,TRBD2,CASSDPGSGTISGANVLTF,TGTGCCAGCTCCGACCCTGGTAGCGGGACCATCTCTGGGGCCAACGTCCTGACTTTC
NA,TRBV6-1,TRBJ2-5,NA,CASSVAARETQYF,TGTGCCAGCAGTGTTGCCGCTCGGGAGACCCAGTACTTC
NA,TRBV6-1,TRBJ2-7,NA,CATGTPSSYEQYF,TGTGCCACCGGGACTCCGAGCTCCTACGAGCAGTACTTC
few,TRBV25-1,TRBJ2-1,NA,CASSVLGGEPYNEQFF,TGTGCCAGCAGTGTCCTAGGGGGGGAGCCCTACAATGAGCAGTTCTTC
NA,TRBV27,TRBJ1-2,NA,CASSFRGGGSNYGYTF,TGTGCCAGCAGTTTTCGAGGCGGCGGATCTAACTATGGCTACACCTTC
NA,TRBV5-1,TRBJ1-6,NA,CASSLRPGRESPLHF,TGCGCCAGCAGCTTGCGGCCGGGAAGAGAGTCACCCCTCCACTTT
NA,TRBV5-5,TRBJ2-5,NA,CASSFYNQETQYF,TGTGCCAGCAGCTTTTACAATCAAGAGACCCAGTACTTC
NA,TRBV6-1,TRBJ2-2,TRBD1,CASSEGTAKTGELFF,TGTGCCAGCAGTGAGGGGACAGCGAAGACCGGGGAGCTGTTTTTT
NA,TRBV4-1,TRBJ1-3,NA,CASSQEASDSGNTIYF,TGCGCCAGCAGCCAAGAGGCCAGCGACTCTGGAAACACCATATATTTT
NA,TRBV27,TRBJ1-2,NA,CASSPYKGINYGYTF,TGTGCCAGCAGTCCGTACAAGGGGATTAACTATGGCTACACCTTC
NA,TRBV6-5,TRBJ2-7,TRBD2,CASRQGLAGAYEQYF,TGTGCCAGCAGGCAGGGACTAGCGGGAGCATACGAGCAGTACTTC